Below, one T cell receptor beta chain is given with its context. The target of this receptor is not known. Nothing much larger sits one base from this clone, and base qualities are not available. These data belong to a study of cytomegalovirus exposure and HLA in healthy donors (dated by TCRdb to 2016 to 2017). About the investigation overall: The 650 to 800 repertoires of the first cohort and the approximately 110 validation repertoires were produced on the same platform, according to a later analysis. The aim of the study was to test whether cataloging public T cell receptors could identify signatures of past pathogen exposure. Besides the first cohort of roughly 700 subjects, a separate validation cohort made up of roughly 120 different subjects was used. To predict cytomegalovirus infection status, the study combined high-throughput TCR immunosequencing, statistical association of individual TCRs with disease status, and machine learning.

General study outcomes and caveats: Of the cluster scores, approximately 94% were above 0 in a later analysis, which found that TCRs clustered in the first cohort also tended to co-occur in the 120 or so validation repertoires. The authors suggested that the approach could potentially be extended to other disease states and immunological phenotypes. In vitro tests confirmed that a few of the cytomegalovirus-associated TCR beta chains recognize cytomegalovirus antigens. The validation cohort had no HLA typing available for a later analysis, so co-occurrence within that cohort was assessed over all 120 repertoires. The classifier was reported to diagnose cytomegalovirus status with high specificity and sensitivity in both the original cohort and the validation cohort. The study gave a list of roughly 150 TCR beta chains associated with cytomegalovirus. Across donors, most TCR sequences were observed very rarely, whereas some public TCRs were present in many individuals.

Germline trimming: 2 bases from V, 4 bases from J; junction bases outside gene matches: 4. The germline V gene (reference sequence) supplies CDR1 SGHAT and CDR2 FQDESV. The CDR3 runs 15 residues from the cysteine to the phenylalanine. The CDR3 DNA has 45 bases and is translated from base 1. The library was made by the immunoSEQ multiplex PCR assay. The paper's processing steps were these. A statistical classification framework was built for diagnosing cytomegalovirus status from the catalog of TCR beta chain sequences. Here the immuneACCESS table is served through TCRdb, limited to in-frame sequences with V and J called. Missing clones are a known gap in these copies; in checked studies unresolved V genes cover under half, and the rest lacks a known reason. V and J calls and clone size are as listed in that table; D and trimming were resolved from the DNA. Recorded for this sample are about 71,000 clones; approximately 94% of them occurred a single time. Approximately 0.93% of the sample lies in the top ten.

The donors belonged to the validation cohort of 120 subjects, which was separate from the roughly 680-subject first cohort. This receptor was obtained from a woman aged 18-35 years in good health and CMV-seronegative. Sequencing was carried out using PBMCs. The V and J genes are TRBV11-1 and TRBJ2-5; TRBD2 agrees with 10 junctional bases. The sequenced DNA: TGTGCCAGCAGCTTACAGCGGGAGGGTGGAGAGACCCAGTACTTC. Translated, it gives CASSLQREGGETQYF.